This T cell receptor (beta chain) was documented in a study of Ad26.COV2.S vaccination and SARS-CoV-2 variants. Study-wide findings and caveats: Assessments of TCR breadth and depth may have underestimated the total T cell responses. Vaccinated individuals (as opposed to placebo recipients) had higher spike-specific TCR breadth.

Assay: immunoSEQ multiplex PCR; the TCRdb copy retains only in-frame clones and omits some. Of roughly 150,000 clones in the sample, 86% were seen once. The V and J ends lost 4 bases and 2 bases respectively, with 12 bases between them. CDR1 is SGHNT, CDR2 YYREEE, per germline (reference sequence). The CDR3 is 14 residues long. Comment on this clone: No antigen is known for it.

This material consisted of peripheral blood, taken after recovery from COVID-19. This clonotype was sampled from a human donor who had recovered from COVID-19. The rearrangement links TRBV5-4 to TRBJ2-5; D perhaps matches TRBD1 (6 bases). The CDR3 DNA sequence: TGTGCCAGCAGCCGGGGACAACAACAAGAGACCCAGTACTTC. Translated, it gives CASSRGQQQETQYF. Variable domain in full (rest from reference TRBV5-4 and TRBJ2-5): ETGVTQSPTHLIKTRGQQVTLRCSSQSGHNTVSWYQQALGQGPQFIFQYYREEENGRGNFPPRFSGLQFPNYSSELNVNALELDDSALYLCASSRGQQQETQYFGPGTRLLVL.